The clone carrying this TCR beta chain was picked up a small number of times. Its matching antigen is unknown. This entry belongs to a study of human T cells and chemical hapten exposure. The overall study: Sensitization applied 2% DPC to roughly 2 cm by roughly 2 cm of upper inner arm skin. General study points: Expanded TCRs clustered into significantly more large CDR3 similarity groups than controls, the analysis revealed.

Sample time point: pre-sensitization, week 0. Treatment denoted: therapeutic diphenylcyclopropenone sensitization with weekly scalp DPC. CDR3 length: 15 amino acids. The ends were cut back, 4 bases at V and 10 bases at J, with 20 bases in the middle. Germline V gives CDR1 SEHNR, CDR2 FQNEAQ (reference sequence). Attachment of unique molecular identifiers to individual cDNA molecules was performed in the library. TCRdb re-analysed the RACE reads in MiXCR, keeping a single row per CDR3 protein. The sample includes fewer than 300,000 distinct CDR3 sequences, approximately 8.6% of them seen just once. The material sequenced was whole blood, taken in connection with sensitization to the hapten diphenylcyclopropenone (DPC). The receptor comes from a woman aged 40 to 55 with alopecia areata. Some clones in this sample may be carry-over from other donors' samples. The genes are TRBV7-9 and TRBJ2-1, with D perhaps matching TRBD1 (5 bases). The DNA of the CDR3 is TGTGCCAGCAGCTCCCACATCGCCCTAGGGGCCGAGCAGTTCTTC. Its translation: CASSSHIALGAEQFF.